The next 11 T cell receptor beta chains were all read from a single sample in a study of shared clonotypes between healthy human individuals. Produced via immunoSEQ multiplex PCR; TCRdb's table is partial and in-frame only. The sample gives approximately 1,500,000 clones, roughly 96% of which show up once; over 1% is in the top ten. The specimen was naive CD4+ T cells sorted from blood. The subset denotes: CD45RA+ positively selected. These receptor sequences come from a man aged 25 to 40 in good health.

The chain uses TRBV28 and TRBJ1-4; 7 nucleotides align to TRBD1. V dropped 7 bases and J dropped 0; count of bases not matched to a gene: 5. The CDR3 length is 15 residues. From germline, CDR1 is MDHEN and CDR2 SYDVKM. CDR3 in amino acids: CASTDRATTNEKLFF. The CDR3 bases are TGTGCCAGCACTGACAGGGCAACAACTAATGAAAAACTGTTTTTT. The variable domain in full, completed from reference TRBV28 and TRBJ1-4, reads DVKVTQSSRYLVKRTGEKVFLECVQDMDHENMFWYRQDPGLGLRLIYFSYDVKMKEKGDIPEGYSVSREKKERFSLILESASTNQTSMYLCASTDRATTNEKLFFGSGTQLSVL.

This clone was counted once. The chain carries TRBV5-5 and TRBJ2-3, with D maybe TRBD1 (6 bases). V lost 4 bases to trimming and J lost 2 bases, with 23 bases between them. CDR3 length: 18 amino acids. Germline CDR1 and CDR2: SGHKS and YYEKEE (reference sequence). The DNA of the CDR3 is TGTGCCAGCAGCAAAAGATTGGCCCAGGGACAATTCACAGATACGCAGTATTTT. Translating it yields CASSKRLAQGQFTDTQYF.

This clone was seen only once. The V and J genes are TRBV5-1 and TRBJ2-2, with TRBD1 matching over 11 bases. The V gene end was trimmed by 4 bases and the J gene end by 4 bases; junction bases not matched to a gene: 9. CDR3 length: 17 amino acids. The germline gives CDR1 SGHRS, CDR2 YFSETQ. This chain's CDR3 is CASSTGQGAVGTGELFF. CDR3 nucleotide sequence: TGCGCCAGCAGCACAGGACAGGGGGCAGTTGGCACCGGGGAGCTGTTTTTT.

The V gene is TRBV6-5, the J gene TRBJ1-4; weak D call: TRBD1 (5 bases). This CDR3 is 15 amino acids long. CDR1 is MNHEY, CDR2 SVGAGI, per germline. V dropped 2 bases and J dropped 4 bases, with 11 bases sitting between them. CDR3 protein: CASSYGGLVNEKLFF. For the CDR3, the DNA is TGTGCCAGCAGTTACGGGGGACTGGTTAATGAAAAACTGTTTTTT.

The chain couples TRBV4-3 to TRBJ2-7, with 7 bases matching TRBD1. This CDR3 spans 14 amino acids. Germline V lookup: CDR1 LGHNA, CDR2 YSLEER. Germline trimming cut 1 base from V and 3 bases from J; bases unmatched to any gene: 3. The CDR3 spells CASSQVDRDYEQYF. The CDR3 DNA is TGCGCCAGCAGCCAAGTCGACAGGGACTACGAGCAGTACTTC.

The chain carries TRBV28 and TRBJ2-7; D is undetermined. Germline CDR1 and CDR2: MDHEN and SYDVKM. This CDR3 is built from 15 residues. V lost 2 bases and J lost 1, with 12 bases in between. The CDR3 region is CASSLPSGPSYEQYF. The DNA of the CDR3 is TGTGCCAGCAGTTTACCATCTGGGCCGTCCTACGAGCAGTACTTC.

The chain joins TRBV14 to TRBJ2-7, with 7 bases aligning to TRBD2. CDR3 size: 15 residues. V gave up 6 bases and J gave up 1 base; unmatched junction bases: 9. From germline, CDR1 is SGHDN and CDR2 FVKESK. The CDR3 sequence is CASSSGLGVSYEQYF. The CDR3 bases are TGTGCCAGCAGTAGTGGACTAGGTGTTTCCTACGAGCAGTACTTC.

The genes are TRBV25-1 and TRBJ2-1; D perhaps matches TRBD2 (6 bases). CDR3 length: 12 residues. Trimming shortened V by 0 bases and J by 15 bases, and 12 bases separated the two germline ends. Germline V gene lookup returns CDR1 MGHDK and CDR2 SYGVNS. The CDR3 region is CASSEYTGAAFF. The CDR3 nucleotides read TGTGCCAGCAGTGAATACACGGGAGCAGCGTTCTTC.

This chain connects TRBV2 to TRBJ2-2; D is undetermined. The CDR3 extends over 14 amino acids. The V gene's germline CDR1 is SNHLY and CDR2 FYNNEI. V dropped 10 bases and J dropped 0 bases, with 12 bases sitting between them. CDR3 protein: CATQDRANTGELFF. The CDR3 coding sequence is TGTGCCACCCAAGACCGCGCGAACACCGGGGAGCTGTTTTTT.

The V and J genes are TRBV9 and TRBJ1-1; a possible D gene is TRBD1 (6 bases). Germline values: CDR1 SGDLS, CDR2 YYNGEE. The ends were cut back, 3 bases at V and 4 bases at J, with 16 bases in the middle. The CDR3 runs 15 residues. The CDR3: CASSAVSGGRTEAFF. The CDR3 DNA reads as TGTGCCAGCAGCGCCGTGTCTGGGGGGCGCACTGAAGCTTTCTTT.

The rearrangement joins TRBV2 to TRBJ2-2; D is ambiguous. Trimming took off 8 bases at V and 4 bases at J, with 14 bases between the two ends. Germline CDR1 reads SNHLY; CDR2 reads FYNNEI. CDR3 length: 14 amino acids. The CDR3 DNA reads TGTGCCAGCGCCGAATGGGGTAGCACCGGGGAGCTGTTTTTT. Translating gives CASAEWGSTGELFF.